This T cell receptor (beta chain) appears in the sequencing data of a study of T cell repertoires in cytomegalovirus infection. Study information: As its CMV epitopes, the study selected recently identified HLA-C-restricted and well-studied HLA-B-restricted targets. Indicated by public TCR beta signatures were CMV infection and matching HLA type.

This clonotype occurred a few times. Its antigen remains unknown. Study findings and constraints: Cumulative public TCR beta family frequency identified carriers of CMV plus the relevant HLA. HLA-C-restricted TCR beta clonotypes specific for CMV led the ex vivo response.

TCRdb recomputed calls from the reads with MiXCR, one row per CDR3 protein. The sample records a few hundred thousand distinct CDR3 sequences, 35% to 50% being singletons. Germline values: CDR1 SGHVS, CDR2 FQNEAQ. The CDR3 is 14 amino acids. The V end was cut by 7 bases, the J end by 8 bases, with 17 bases between. The specimen was cultured PBMCs, collected from culture after CMV antigen stimulation. The chain employs TRBV7-8 and TRBJ2-2; D remains unclear. This TCR was sampled from a human donor in good health (CMV status not recorded). Some clones in this sample may be carry-over from other donors' samples. CDR3 nucleotides: TGTGCCAGCACACAGACCAAGATTAGGGGGGAGCTGTTTTTT. Its translation is CASTQTKIRGELFF.